Following are 5 T cell receptor beta chains from one sample sequenced in a study of ipilimumab plus nivolumab after autologous stem cell transplantation (dated by TCRdb to the early 2020s). Library creation used the immunoSEQ multiplex PCR assay. TCRdb stores this immuneACCESS table with in-frame sequences only. Part of the clones is absent; in the studies checked, under half of the shortfall reflects unresolved V genes, and no reason is known for the rest. Within this sample are about 83,000 clones, with around 80% of them counted one time only. Less than 2.5% of the sample lies in the top ten. The sequenced sample was PBMCs, obtained in a trial of ipilimumab plus nivolumab as post-transplant consolidation. These receptor sequences come from a male donor with diffuse large B-cell lymphoma.

The rearrangement links TRBV28 to TRBJ2-7, with D possibly TRBD2 on 6 matching bases. The germline V and J ends were trimmed by 3 bases and 2 bases, with 14 bases remaining between them. The CDR3 length is 15 residues. Germline CDR1 reads MDHEN; CDR2 reads SYDVKM. The CDR3 DNA follows: TGTGCCAGCAGTTTTATCGGGACTTCTGCCTACGAGCAGTACTTC. It translates to CASSFIGTSAYEQYF.

The chain joins TRBV27 to TRBJ1-1; D is unresolved. CDR3 length equals 13 residues. Trimming stripped 6 bases from V and 0 bases from J, with 8 bases between. Germline CDR1 MNHEY, CDR2 SMNVEV (reference sequence). The chain's CDR3 is CASRSTVNTEAFF. Here the CDR3 DNA reads TGTGCCAGCAGATCGACTGTGAACACTGAAGCTTTCTTT.

The chain employs TRBV4-2 and TRBJ1-5; the D is unclear. The CDR3 is made up of 15 amino acids. CDR1 and CDR2 (germline): LGHNA, YNFKEQ. The V and J ends lost 0 bases and 6 bases respectively, with 12 bases between them. CDR3 bases: TGTGCCAGCAGCCAAGAAGGGCTCGGCGTTCAGCCCCAGCATTTT. Its translation: CASSQEGLGVQPQHF.

The genes are TRBV19 and TRBJ2-2; TRBD1 is a possible D gene (6 bases). CDR3 length: 15 residues. Germline CDR1 and CDR2: LNHDA and SQIVND (reference sequence). V was trimmed by 10 bases and J by 6 bases, leaving 21 bases between them. The CDR3 DNA is TGTGCCACCAACCCGTCTCAGGGGTACCCCGGGGAGCTGTTTTTT. This codes for CATNPSQGYPGELFF.

The rearrangement uses TRBV18 and TRBJ2-2; no clear D. V was shortened by 5 bases and J by 6 bases, with 10 bases between the two germline ends. CDR3 length: 13 amino acids. The V gene's germline CDR1 is KGHSH and CDR2 LQKENI. For the CDR3, the DNA is TGTGCCAGCTCAAAGGGCAGCCCCGGGGAGCTGTTTTTT. Residues: CASSKGSPGELFF.